This TCR beta chain was identified in a study of blood T cell repertoires in COVID-19. Assay used: immunoSEQ multiplex PCR; TCRdb lists only in-frame clones, some missing. The data show approximately 90,000 clones, 70% to 90% seen once. With 4 bases removed from V and 1 base from J, the gap between germline ends came to 12 bases. The germline gives CDR1 SGHTS, CDR2 YDEGEE. This CDR3 has 15 residues. The genes are TRBV5-8 and TRBJ2-1; perhaps TRBD1 as D (6 bases). Sequenced sample: peripheral blood. The clonotype comes from a human donor with acute or convalescent COVID-19. The donor label of this sample is uncertain. The CDR3 DNA reads as TGTGCCAGCAGCGCCGGGACACAATCCTACAATGAGCAGTTCTTC. Translation: CASSAGTQSYNEQFF. Using reference TRBV5-8 and TRBJ2-1 for the parts outside the CDR3, the full variable domain is EAGVTQSPTHLIKTRGQQATLRCSPISGHTSVYWYQQALGLGLQFLLWYDEGEERNRGNFPPRFSGRQFPNYSSELNVNALELEDSALYLCASSAGTQSYNEQFFGPGTRLTVL.